The source of this T cell receptor beta chain is a study of early stage breast cancer tumors. Findings and limits, study-wide: In about 90% of the 16 patients, blood comparison separated tumor from normal breast. Unsorted bulk genomic DNA sequencing lacked pairing and functional marker data.

A note on this clone: Its antigen is unidentified.

Using immunoSEQ multiplex PCR, the repertoire was profiled, and TCRdb retains in-frame clones only, with some absent. Of fewer than 30,000 clones listed, roughly 50% are singletons. Trimming took 6 bases from V and 0 from J, leaving 15 bases between them. Germline V gives CDR1 GTSNPN, CDR2 SVGIG (reference sequence). CDR3 length: 16 residues. About 19-50 mg of tumor tissue was diced per sample. The sequencing input was breast tumor tissue. This clonotype was sampled from a person aged 45-65 years with breast cancer. This rearrangement joins TRBV30 to TRBJ2-6; no firm D call. The CDR3 sequence: CACETGRPSGANVLTF. The DNA for the CDR3 is TGTGCCTGCGAAACGGGCCGGCCCTCTGGGGCCAACGTCCTGACTTTC.